This TCR beta chain derives from a study of T-cell memory formation after mild COVID-19. MiXCR, run by TCRdb on the 5' RACE reads, gives a single entry per CDR3 protein. The profile covers about 210,000 distinct CDR3 sequences, with roughly 10% appearing a single time and approximately 3% taken by the ten largest. Germline V gene lookup returns CDR1 MNHEY and CDR2 SVGEGT. The V end was cut by 8 bases, the J end by 7 bases, with 17 bases between. CDR3 length: 13 residues. J is TRBJ2-5 and V is TRBV6-2 or TRBV6-3; D gene unclear. This TCR came from a man between 18 and 29 years old who had mild COVID-19 (a few samples of this study predate the infection). Cell type and time point are not known. The sample taken for sequencing was PBMCs or a T cell subset sorted from them (not recorded which). The CDR3 region has the DNA TGTGCCAGCCAGAAACCCCCCACGGGGACCCAGTACTTC. Translating gives CASQKPPTGTQYF.